Sequencing of this TCR beta chain was carried out in a study of identical twins. Study results and limitations: Insertions were fewer in abundant cord blood beta clonotypes, whereas memory repertoires showed none of this pattern. Within beta out-of-frame sequences, the excess sharing observed between twins was weaker.

One entry per CDR3 protein, called by TCRdb with MiXCR from the 5' RACE reads. The table records 300,000 to 400,000 distinct CDR3 sequences, approximately 8.8% of them present only once. The V gene's germline CDR1 is MGHRA and CDR2 YSYEKL. V was clipped by 0 bases and J by 5 bases; unmatched bases: 10. The CDR3 is 17 amino acids. This clonotype was seen at least ten times. Antigen: not known. The sequence was obtained from a woman between 45 and 65 years old in good health. The sample was naive T cells sorted from blood. The chain joins TRBV4-1 to TRBJ2-7; the match to TRBD1 covers 10 bases. CDR3 loop: CASSQEIPGTGAHEQYF. DNA for the CDR3: TGCGCCAGCAGCCAAGAGATCCCCGGGACAGGGGCCCACGAGCAGTACTTC.